Following are 25 T cell receptor beta chains from one sample sequenced in a study of blood T cells in healthy people across ages. A J-beta primer mix and a sample-barcoded 5' primer were used in a second PCR of roughly 6 to 12 cycles. Using its own MiXCR run on the 5' RACE reads, TCRdb lists one record per CDR3 protein. The sample comprises roughly 1.5 million distinct CDR3 sequences, 35% to 45% of which are singletons, and approximately 4% rests with the top ten. The material sequenced was blood. The receptor source for this set is a woman younger than 35 in good health.

The chain joins TRBV15 to TRBJ1-6; D call uncertain. V lost 6 bases, J lost 10 bases, and 16 bases lay in between. The CDR3 runs 14 residues. Germline V gives CDR1 LNHNV, CDR2 YYDKDF (reference sequence). The CDR3 here is CATRVFRPGSPLHF. CDR3 nucleotide sequence: TGTGCCACCAGGGTTTTCAGGCCGGGATCACCCCTCCACTTT. Variable domain in full (rest from reference TRBV15 and TRBJ1-6): DAMVIQNPRYQVTQFGKPVTLSCSQTLNHNVMYWYQQKSSQAPKLLFHYYDKDFNNEADTPDNFQSRRPNTSFCFLDIRSPGLGDTAMYLCATRVFRPGSPLHFGNGTRLTVT.

V usage is TRBV29-1 and J usage is TRBJ1-2, with TRBD1 as a possible D gene (6 bases). The V end was cut by 4 bases, the J end by 2 bases, with 14 bases between. The CDR3 spans 14 residues. Looked up from germline, CDR1 is SQVTM and CDR2 is ANQGSEA. The CDR3 reads CSVGTEAPNYGYTF. CDR3 DNA: TGCAGCGTTGGGACAGAGGCCCCCAACTATGGCTACACCTTC.

The chain joins TRBV11-2 to TRBJ2-7, with 9 bases lining up with TRBD2. The CDR3 is 13 residues long. After removal of 8 bases from V and 6 bases from J, the junction contained 8 bases not matched to a gene. The germline V gene has CDR1 SGHAT and CDR2 FQNNGV. The CDR3 spells CASGSGGTVEQYF. In DNA form, the CDR3 reads TGTGCCAGCGGTAGCGGGGGAACCGTCGAGCAGTACTTC.

As regards this clonotype: This could be a read error, since a much larger clone is one nucleotide away. CDR3 nucleotides: TGTGCCAGCAGTATTTTTGGGGTCACGGAAGGCCAAGAGACCCAGTACTTC. It codes for CASSIFGVTEGQETQYF. The genes are TRBV6-1 and TRBJ2-5; D unresolved. The CDR3 covers 17 residues. Trimming cost V 5 bases and J 1 base, with 20 bases left between them. CDR1 and CDR2 from the germline V gene are MNHNS and SASEGT.

The rearrangement joins TRBV25-1 to TRBJ1-4; no firm D call. The length of the CDR3 is 14 residues. Germline values: CDR1 MGHDK, CDR2 SYGVNS. Trimming shortened V by 6 bases and J by 7 bases, and 15 bases separated the two germline ends. In DNA form, the CDR3 reads TGTGCCAGCAGCCAGCTAGGAGGTGGTGAAAAACTGTTTTTT. Protein product: CASSQLGGGEKLFF. Full variable domain (missing parts from reference TRBV25-1 and TRBJ1-4): EADIYQTPRYLVIGTGKKITLECSQTMGHDKMYWYQQDPGMELHLIHYSYGVNSTEKGDLSSESTVSRIRTEHFPLTLESARPSHTSQYLCASSQLGGGEKLFFGSGTQLSVL.

The chain recombines TRBV7-9 with TRBJ2-1, with a tentative D call TRBD1 (5 bases). Germline V CDR1 and CDR2: SEHNR, FQNEAQ (reference sequence). The CDR3 totals 14 residues. Trimming left V 1 base short and J 7 bases short, with 11 bases between. The CDR3 region has the DNA TGTGCCAGCAGCTTAGTTCGGTACAGGAATGAGCAGTTCTTC. It specifies CASSLVRYRNEQFF. The whole variable domain, filled in from reference TRBV7-9 and TRBJ2-1, reads DTGVSQNPRHKITKRGQNVTFRCDPISEHNRLYWYRQTLGQGPEFLTYFQNEAQLEKSRLLSDRFSAERPKGSFSTLEIQRTEQGDSAMYLCASSLVRYRNEQFFGPGTRLTVL.

The chain employs TRBV6-2 or TRBV6-3 and TRBJ2-1, with a weak D call TRBD2 (5 bases). The CDR3 length is 12 residues. Germline V gives CDR1 MNHEY, CDR2 SVGEGT. Trimming shortened V by 1 base and J by 7 bases, and 5 bases separated the two germline ends. CDR3 sequence: CASSYWENEQFF. DNA of the CDR3: TGTGCCAGCAGTTACTGGGAGAATGAGCAGTTCTTC.

The chain employs TRBV27 and TRBJ2-7; no firm D call. V was pared by 2 bases and J by 4 bases, with 12 bases between. This CDR3 has 14 amino acids. Germline V lookup: CDR1 MNHEY, CDR2 SMNVEV (reference sequence). CDR3 sequence: CASSLMERSYEQYF. The CDR3 DNA reads TGTGCCAGCAGTTTAATGGAGCGCTCTTACGAGCAGTACTTC.

This clonotype occurred a few times. This chain uses TRBV14 with TRBJ2-5, with 9 bases lining up with TRBD1. From germline, CDR1 is SGHDN and CDR2 FVKESK. The J segment lost 11 bases and the V segment lost 5 bases, leaving 12 bases of the junction unmatched. This CDR3 region has 14 residues. CDR3 DNA sequence: TGTGCCAGCAGCAAATTTACAGGGGGCAATGAGCAGTACTTC. This sequence encodes CASSKFTGGNEQYF.

This rearrangement joins TRBV9 to TRBJ2-5; D is uncertain. V was pared by 0 bases and J by 5 bases, with 14 bases between. The germline V gene encodes CDR1 SGDLS and CDR2 YYNGEE. This CDR3 has 15 residues. The CDR3 DNA is TGTGCCAGCAGCGTAGATGGTAGAGTAACGGAGACCCAGTACTTC. It encodes CASSVDGRVTETQYF.

Here the CDR3 DNA reads TGTGCCAGCGGACGACTAGCGGGAGAAAGTTACGAGCAGTACTTC. Protein sequence: CASGRLAGESYEQYF. V usage is TRBV28 and J usage is TRBJ2-4, with TRBD2 matching over 12 bases. TRBJ2-7 explains the end of the DNA better; the J call may be wrong. The CDR3 runs 15 residues. Germline V CDR1 and CDR2: MDHEN, SYDVKM.

The J gene is TRBJ2-1, the V gene TRBV12-3 or TRBV12-4; maybe TRBD2 (5 bases). The CDR3 sequence is 16 residues long. Trimming took 4 bases from V and 4 from J, leaving 17 bases between them. The DNA for the CDR3 is TGTGCCAGCAGTTCCATCGGGCGGGCAACTTACAATGAGCAGTTCTTC. Amino acid sequence: CASSSIGRATYNEQFF.

This clonotype has more than one count but fewer than ten. The chain recombines TRBV29-1 with TRBJ2-7; D could derive from TRBD1 or TRBD2 (5 bases each). CDR3 size: 14 residues. Trimming shortened V by 6 bases and J by 1 base, and 16 bases separated the two germline ends. Germline V gene data show CDR1 as SQVTM and CDR2 as ANQGSEA. CDR3 nucleotide sequence: TGCAGCGTCGTAAGCCGGGACGCATCCTACGAGCAGTACTTC. This gives the protein CSVVSRDASYEQYF.

The chain carries TRBV7-2 and TRBJ2-1; 7 bases agree with TRBD1. The J call may be faulty, since TRBJ2-7 better matches the DNA end. The CDR3 is 14 residues long. Germline values: CDR1 SGHTA, CDR2 FQGNSA. The CDR3 bases are TGTGCCAGCAGCGGGCAGGGACAGTACAATGAGCAGTACTTC. It yields the protein CASSGQGQYNEQYF.

J is TRBJ2-3 and V is TRBV2, with TRBD1 identical over 10 bases. J was trimmed by 4 bases and V by 6 bases; bases with no gene match: 7. Germline loops: CDR1 SNHLY, CDR2 FYNNEI. CDR3 length: 15 amino acids. CDR3 sequence reads: CASRMGTGVPDTQYF. CDR3 nucleotides: TGTGCCAGCAGGATGGGGACAGGGGTTCCAGATACGCAGTATTTT.

In this sample, this clonotype turned up many times. The V and J genes are TRBV5-1 and TRBJ2-1, with 8 bases lining up with TRBD2. CDR3 length: 15 residues. After removal of 4 bases from V and 0 bases from J, the junction contained 3 bases not matched to a gene. Germline lookup yields CDR1 SGHRS and CDR2 YFSETQ. The CDR3 bases are TGCGCCAGCAGCACGGGACTAGTCTCCTACAATGAGCAGTTCTTC. Its protein product is CASSTGLVSYNEQFF.

This clonotype has just a few counts. The rearrangement joins TRBV3-1 to TRBJ2-1; TRBD2 might be the D (5 bases). Germline loops: CDR1 LGHDT, CDR2 YNNKEL (reference sequence). The CDR3 covers 17 residues. Trimming took 4 bases from V and 0 from J, leaving 16 bases between them. CDR3: CASSRLGSESSYNEQFF. As DNA, the CDR3 is TGTGCCAGCAGCCGCCTGGGTAGCGAGAGCTCCTACAATGAGCAGTTCTTC.

This clonotype was seen a few times. The chain carries TRBV7-9 and TRBJ2-5; maybe TRBD2 (7 bases). Germline V lookup: CDR1 SEHNR, CDR2 FQNEAQ (reference sequence). The CDR3 length is 16 residues. V lost 6 bases and J lost 1, with 18 bases in between. CDR3 nucleotides: TGTGCCAGCAGTTTAATGGGAGGGGGAAGCCAAGAGACCCAGTACTTC. As protein: CASSLMGGGSQETQYF.

The chain carries TRBV20-1 and TRBJ2-7, with D hard to call. Germline CDR1 DFQATT, CDR2 SNEGSKA (reference sequence). CDR3 size: 15 residues. The V end was cut by 2 bases, the J end by 2 bases, with 16 bases between. CDR3 in DNA: TGCAGTGCTAGAACGGCCACAGTTAAGACCTACGAGCAGTACTTC. Translating it yields CSARTATVKTYEQYF.

This rearrangement joins TRBV10-3 to TRBJ2-3; D is uncertain. This CDR3 has 13 amino acids. The germline V gene encodes CDR1 ENHRY and CDR2 SYGVKD. Deletions cut 3 bases from V and 6 bases from J, with 10 bases between. The CDR3 DNA is TGTGCCATCAGTGATGTTGGGATGGATACGCAGTATTTT. Its translation is CAISDVGMDTQYF.

V is TRBV29-1 and J is TRBJ1-2, with D unresolved. Deletions cut 5 bases from V and 8 bases from J, with 18 bases between. The germline CDR1 and CDR2 sequences are SQVTM and ANQGSEA. CDR3 length: 13 residues. The CDR3 sequence: CSVHRQLTGGYTF. The CDR3 region has the DNA TGCAGCGTTCATCGGCAGTTGACGGGCGGCTACACCTTC.

The CDR3 nucleotides read TGTGCCAGCATTTCCAGGGTTAGGCAGACCCAGTACTTC. Amino acid sequence: CASISRVRQTQYF. The chain recombines TRBV6-2 or TRBV6-3 with TRBJ2-5; a weak D match, TRBD1 (5 bases). V shed 7 bases and J shed 6 bases, with 15 bases lying between them. The CDR3 runs to 13 residues. Germline assignment: CDR1 MNHEY and CDR2 SVGEGT.

This rearrangement joins TRBV6-5 to TRBJ2-1, with TRBD1 identical over 8 bases. This CDR3 is 14 amino acids long. The V segment lost 4 bases and the J segment 8 bases; nucleotides outside the gene matches: 7. The V gene's germline CDR1 is MNHEY and CDR2 SVGAGI. The CDR3 region has the DNA TGTGCCAGCAGTTGGACAGGGTCAACGGATGAGCAGTTCTTC. It specifies CASSWTGSTDEQFF.

In its sample, this clonotype was seen a few times. The chain combines TRBV7-2 with TRBJ2-3; D is perhaps TRBD2 (7 bases). Per the germline V gene, CDR1 is SGHTA and CDR2 is FQGNSA. The V and J ends lost 2 bases and 0 bases respectively, with 18 bases between them. The CDR3 totals 18 residues. The CDR3 sequence is CASSLLGGLAFSTDTQYF. As DNA, the CDR3 is TGTGCCAGCAGCTTACTGGGGGGGCTAGCGTTTAGCACAGATACGCAGTATTTT.

A remark on this clonotype: One end of the junction is discordant with germline, which a read error may explain. The gene calls are TRBV6-6 and TRBJ2-4; 7 bases agree with TRBD2. The DNA end favors TRBJ2-7, so the J call may be wrong. The CDR3 is 17 amino acids. Germline assignment: CDR1 MNHNY and CDR2 SVGAGI (reference sequence). The CDR3 loop is CGSSYGPVGGRGDEQYF. The CDR3 nucleotides read TGTGGCAGCAGTTACGGTCCGGTGGGCGGGAGAGGCGACGAGCAGTACTTC.